This TCR beta chain comes out of a study of technical replicates of blood from a handful of donors (dated by TCRdb to about 2017). The CDR3 has 15 amino acids, counting the end cysteine and phenylalanine. Here the CDR3 DNA is all that survives: 45 bases in frame from base 1. Based on the germline V gene (reference sequence), the CDR1 and CDR2 sequences are MNHNY and SVGAGI. V loses 5 bases at its end and J loses 3 bases; junction bases beyond the gene matches: 7. The sample holds one count of this clone. The antigen it recognizes is unknown. It has no much larger one-base neighbor in the sample; base qualities were not kept. To prepare the library, the immunoSEQ multiplex PCR assay was applied. As stored in TCRdb, this immuneACCESS dataset retains in-frame rearrangements with V and J assigned. A fraction of the clones does not appear; measured against another copy, unresolved V genes explain less than half of the discrepancy, and the remainder lacks a known reason. The sample profile shows approximately 70,000 clones; about 90% of them were found once. About 0.4% of the sample rests with the top ten.

The chain joins TRBV6-6 to TRBJ2-3; 8 nucleotides in the junction match TRBD1. This TCR was recovered from a human donor in good health. What was sequenced was T cells isolated from PBMCs. The CDR3: CASSVQGGETDTQYF. The DNA sequence is as follows: TGTGCCAGCAGTGTACAGGGGGGTGAAACAGATACGCAGTATTTT.